This TCR beta chain originates from a study of control samples from healthy donors and cancer patients. J lost 1 base, V lost 0 bases, and 10 bases had no gene match. CDR1 SGHKS and CDR2 YYEKEE come from the germline V gene (reference sequence). The CDR3 is 18 residues long. Data came from immunoSEQ multiplex PCR; TCRdb stores just in-frame clones and leaves some out. The sample records under 450,000 clones, about nine tenths being singletons. The origin of this receptor is a man aged 35 to 55 with head and neck cancer. The sequenced sample was PBMCs. The chain recombines TRBV5-5 with TRBJ2-3; 8 positions match TRBD2. This CDR3 reads CASSLGLAWGIGTDTQYF. The DNA of the CDR3 is TGTGCCAGCAGCTTGGGACTAGCGTGGGGCATAGGCACAGATACGCAGTATTTT. Drawing the rest from reference TRBV5-5 and TRBJ2-3, the complete variable domain is DAGVTQSPTHLIKTRGQQVTLRCSPISGHKSVSWYQQVLGQGPQFIFQYYEKEERGRGNFPDRFSARQFPNYSSELNVNALLLGDSALYLCASSLGLAWGIGTDTQYFGPGTRLTVL.